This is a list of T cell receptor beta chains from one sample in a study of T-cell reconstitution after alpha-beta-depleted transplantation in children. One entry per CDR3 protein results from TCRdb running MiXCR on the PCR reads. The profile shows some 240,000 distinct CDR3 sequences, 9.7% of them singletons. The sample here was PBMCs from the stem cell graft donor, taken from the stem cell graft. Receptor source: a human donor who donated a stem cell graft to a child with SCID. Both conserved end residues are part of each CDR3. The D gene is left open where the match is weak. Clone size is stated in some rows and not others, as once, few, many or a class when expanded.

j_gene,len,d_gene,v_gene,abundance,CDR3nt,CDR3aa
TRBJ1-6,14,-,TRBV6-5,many,TGTGCCAGCAGTTACTCTTGGGAGGTATCACCCCTCCACTTT,CASSYSWEVSPLHF
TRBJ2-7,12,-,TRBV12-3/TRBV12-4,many,TGTGCCAGCAGTTTCGTTCTAGGACAGCAGTACTTC,CASSFVLGQQYF
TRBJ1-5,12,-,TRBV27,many,TGTGCCAGCGCCTATAGCAATCAGCCCCAGCATTTT,CASAYSNQPQHF
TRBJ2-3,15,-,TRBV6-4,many,TGTGCCAGCTCGGAGGGGGGGGCCGCCGCAGATACGCAGTATTTT,CASSEGGAAADTQYF
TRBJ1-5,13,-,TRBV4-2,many,TGTGCCAGCAGCCAAGAAGGGGATCAGCCCCAGCATTTT,CASSQEGDQPQHF
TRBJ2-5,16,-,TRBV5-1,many,TGCGCCAGCAGCTCCTCCGGAGCAGGCCTTCAAGAGACCCAGTACTTC,CASSSSGAGLQETQYF
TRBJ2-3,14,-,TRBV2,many,TGTGCCAGCAGTGTAGGGGGGTACACAGATACGCAGTATTTT,CASSVGGYTDTQYF
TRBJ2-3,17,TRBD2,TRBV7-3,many,TGTGCCAGCAGTTTACTAGCGGGGGGTAGAAGCACAGATACGCAGTATTTT,CASSLLAGGRSTDTQYF
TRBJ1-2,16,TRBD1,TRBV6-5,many,TGTGCCAGCAGTTACCCACGCAGGGGGGGGGACTATGGCTACACCTTC,CASSYPRRGGDYGYTF
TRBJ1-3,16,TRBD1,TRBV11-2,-,TGTGCCAGCAGCTTAATCCGACAGGGTTTGGGAAACACCATATATTTT,CASSLIRQGLGNTIYF